The rows below give T cell receptor beta chains drawn from one sample of a study of T cells in Graves' hyperthyroidism and ophthalmopathy. TCRdb reprocessed the multiplex PCR reads via MiXCR and lists one record per CDR3 protein. The sample has roughly 360,000 distinct CDR3 sequences, roughly 13% seen once; the top ten hold around 20%. Material for sequencing was blood. Receptors originate from a man aged 25-40 years with Graves' hyperthyroidism that later progressed to Graves' ophthalmopathy. Each CDR3 is given with its conserved first and last residue. The order of the fields is V gene, J gene, D gene, clone size, CDR3 DNA, CDR3 protein. The D gene is left open where the match is weak. Where a row states a size, it is once, few, many or the class of an expanded clone; other rows omit it.

TRBV7-9	TRBJ2-7	TRBD1	-	TGTGCCAGCAGCTTAGTGCGCTCCGGACAGGCCTACGAGCAGTACTTC	CASSLVRSGQAYEQYF
TRBV27	TRBJ1-5	-	many	TGTGCCAGCAGCCTCGGGCTAGGCAATCAGCCCCAGCATTTT	CASSLGLGNQPQHF
TRBV9	TRBJ2-7	-	-	TGTGCCAGCAGCGTAGGAGTAGCATTGACCTACGAGCAGTACTTC	CASSVGVALTYEQYF
TRBV20-1	TRBJ1-1	TRBD1	-	TGCAGACAAAACAGGGGAGGAACTGAAGCTTTCTTT	CRQNRGGTEAFF
TRBV6-6	TRBJ1-2	-	many	TGTGCCAGCAGTTACGGGGAAAACTATGGCTACACCTTC	CASSYGENYGYTF
TRBV12-3/TRBV12-4	TRBJ2-7	-	many	TGTGCCAGCAGTTTAAGGACCTCCTACGAGCAGTACTTC	CASSLRTSYEQYF
TRBV19	TRBJ1-1	-	few	TGTGCCAGTAGTATAGCGGACACGAACACTGAAGCTTTCTTT	CASSIADTNTEAFF
TRBV28	TRBJ1-1	-	many	TGTGCCAGCAGTTTGCAGGGTAGAAGTGGGAACACTGAAGCTTTCTTT	CASSLQGRSGNTEAFF
TRBV7-6	TRBJ2-3	-	few	TGTGCCAGCAGCACTTTGACGGGGAGCACAGATACGCAGTATTTT	CASSTLTGSTDTQYF
TRBV6-2/TRBV6-3	TRBJ2-7	TRBD2	-	TGTGCCGGCCAGTACGAGACTAGCGGGGTACACGAGCAGTACTTC	CAGQYETSGVHEQYF
TRBV3-1	TRBJ2-4	TRBD2	many	TGTGCCAGCAGCCAAGGGACTAGCGATAACATTCAGTACTTC	CASSQGTSDNIQYF
TRBV7-9	TRBJ2-2	TRBD1	many	TGTGCCAGCAGCCAACGACAGGGGATGAACACCGGGGAGCTGTTTTTT	CASSQRQGMNTGELFF
TRBV28	TRBJ1-1	-	many	TGTGCCAGCGAGCTGGGGCAGAAGGGGGACACTGAAGCTTTCTTT	CASELGQKGDTEAFF
TRBV6-5	TRBJ2-5	-	many	TGTGCCAGCAGTTACTCCGGCGAAGAGACCCAGTACTTC	CASSYSGEETQYF
TRBV5-1	TRBJ1-3	-	-	TGCGCCAGCAGCCCGGGAACCCGTGGAGGAAACACCATATATTTT	CASSPGTRGGNTIYF
TRBV12-3/TRBV12-4	TRBJ2-1	TRBD2	many	TGTGCCAGCAGCAGCGGGGGGGCTAATGAGCAGTTCTTC	CASSSGGANEQFF
TRBV30	TRBJ2-7	-	-	TGTGCCTGGAGTGGGGCCCCCAACGAGCAGTACTTC	CAWSGAPNEQYF
TRBV7-9	TRBJ2-7	TRBD2	many	TGTGCCAGCAGCCCCCCGATGGGGAAGCGGGGTAACGAGCAGTACTTC	CASSPPMGKRGNEQYF
TRBV3-1	TRBJ1-1	-	many	TGTGCCAGCAGCCAAGATGCGTGGAAGGTTGGTAGGACTGAAGCTTTCTTT	CASSQDAWKVGRTEAFF
TRBV12-3/TRBV12-4	TRBJ2-4	-	few	TGTGCCAGCAAATCCCTAGCCAAAAACATTCAGTACTTC	CASKSLAKNIQYF
TRBV29-1	TRBJ1-1	-	many	TGCAGCGTTGGGGCCGAGTACACTGAAGCTTTCTTT	CSVGAEYTEAFF
TRBV9	TRBJ2-1	-	many	TGTGCCAGCAGCGGGTGGCAGGGGCGGACGCGCTCCTACAATGAGCAGTTCTTC	CASSGWQGRTRSYNEQFF
TRBV5-1	TRBJ2-1	-	many	TGCGCCAGCAGCTTGGAGGTTCCCTACAATGAGCAGTTCTTC	CASSLEVPYNEQFF
TRBV28	TRBJ2-1	TRBD2	many	TGTGCCAGCACCGAGTCTGGGGGGGGCAATGAGCAGTTCTTC	CASTESGGGNEQFF
TRBV7-7	TRBJ2-1	-	many	TGTGCTAGCAGCACTGGCCCCTACAATGAGCAGTTCTTC	CASSTGPYNEQFF
TRBV11-2	TRBJ2-3	-	many	TGTGCCAGCAGCTTTGCGGCAGATACGCAGTATTTT	CASSFAADTQYF